This record concerns one T cell receptor beta chain sequence. Its cognate antigen is unknown. The assay was immunoSEQ multiplex PCR, and TCRdb's table has in-frame clones only and misses some. Among some 50,000 clones, roughly 87% were seen once, and the ten largest hold around 11%. The data belong to a study of CD4+ T cells in melanoma. Study-wide points: A reported correlation linked neoantigen-specific CD4+ T cells to CD8+, macrophage and B cell function. In melanoma, neoantigen-specific CD4+ T cells reportedly differed in differentiation state.

CDR3 length: 15 amino acids. Germline CDR1 LNHDA, CDR2 SQIVND (reference sequence). Between the trimmed V and J ends, which lost 5 bases and 0 bases, there was a span of 8 bases. The chain links TRBV19 to TRBJ2-6; D call uncertain. Sequences were obtained from peripheral blood. The receptor comes from a human donor with melanoma. This chain's CDR3 is CASSPGGSGANVLTF. CDR3 sequence (DNA): TGTGCCAGTAGTCCGGGCGGCTCTGGGGCCAACGTCCTGACTTTC.